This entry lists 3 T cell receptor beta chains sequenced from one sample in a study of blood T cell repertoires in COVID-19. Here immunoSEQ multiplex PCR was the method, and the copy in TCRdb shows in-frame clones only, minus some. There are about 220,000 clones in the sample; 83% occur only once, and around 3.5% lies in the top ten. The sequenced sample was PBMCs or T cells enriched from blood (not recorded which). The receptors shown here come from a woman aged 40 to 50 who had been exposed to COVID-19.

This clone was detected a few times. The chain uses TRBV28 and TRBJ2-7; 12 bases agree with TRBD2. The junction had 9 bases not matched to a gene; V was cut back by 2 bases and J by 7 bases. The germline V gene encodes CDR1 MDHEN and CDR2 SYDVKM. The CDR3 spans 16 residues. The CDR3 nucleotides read TGTGCCAGCAGTTTAGCGACTAGCGGGGGTTTCGGGGAGCAGTACTTC. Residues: CASSLATSGGFGEQYF.

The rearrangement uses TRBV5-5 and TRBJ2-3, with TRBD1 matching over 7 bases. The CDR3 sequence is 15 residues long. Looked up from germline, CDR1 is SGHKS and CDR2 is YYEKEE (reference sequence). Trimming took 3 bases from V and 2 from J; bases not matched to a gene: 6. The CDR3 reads CASSSTGAPTDTQYF. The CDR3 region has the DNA TGTGCCAGCAGCTCAACAGGGGCCCCCACAGATACGCAGTATTTT. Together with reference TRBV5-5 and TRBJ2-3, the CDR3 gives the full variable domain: DAGVTQSPTHLIKTRGQQVTLRCSPISGHKSVSWYQQVLGQGPQFIFQYYEKEERGRGNFPDRFSARQFPNYSSELNVNALLLGDSALYLCASSSTGAPTDTQYFGPGTRLTVL.

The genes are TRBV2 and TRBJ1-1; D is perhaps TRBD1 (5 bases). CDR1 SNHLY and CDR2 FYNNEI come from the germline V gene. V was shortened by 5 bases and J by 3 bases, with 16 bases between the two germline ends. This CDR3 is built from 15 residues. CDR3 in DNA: TGTGCCAGCAGTTCACAGGCCCGGAGGGACACTGAAGCTTTCTTT. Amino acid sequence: CASSSQARRDTEAFF.